This T cell receptor (beta chain) emerged from a study of CD4 T cell repertoires and nickel (dated by TCRdb to 2018 to 2020). For this clonotype: The specificity of this receptor is unknown. Nothing much larger sits one base from this clone, and base qualities are not available.

The method behind the library was RT-PCR. The sample was run on an Illumina MiSeq. Using fastp trimming at Q25 and MiXCR clonotype assembly, TCRdb reanalyzed the public sequencing data and kept in-frame beta chains. Rows with one shared CDR3 protein collapse into an entry with the most common genes and DNA. The sample contains over a hundred distinct CDR3 sequences, approximately 61% of them found a single time. In total, the top ten clones hold around 33% of the sample. The receptor was isolated from a human donor in a nickel allergy study, with or without nickel allergy (not recorded which). It is not recorded whether this sample comes from one donor or several. The sequenced sample was CD4+ T cells from blood, not recorded whether cultured.

The base sequence is TGTGCCAGCCGGGGGGCCGGTGGGGATACGCAGTATTTT. The encoded protein is CASRGAGGDTQYF. The chain is assembled from TRBV27 and TRBJ2-3; 7 matching bases give a weak D call of TRBD2. From the germline V gene (reference sequence), CDR1 is MNHEY and CDR2 is SMNVEV. Reading from cysteine to phenylalanine, the CDR3 counts 13 amino acids. Of the read, only the CDR3 DNA is kept; its 39 bases are in frame from base 1. V is clipped by 8 bases and J by 6 bases, and the sequence between their germline boundaries is 15 bases long.